This note documents a single TCR beta chain sequence. This specimen comes from a study of blood T cell repertoires in COVID-19. Turning to the study itself: Both acute and convalescent COVID-19 samples were obtained from the United States, Italy and Spain.

CDR1 and CDR2 from the germline V gene are DFQATT and SNEGSKA (reference sequence). Deletions cut 3 bases from V and 4 bases from J, with 15 bases between. This CDR3 region has 14 residues. Sequencing used immunoSEQ multiplex PCR; TCRdb keeps in-frame clones, though not all of them. The sample yields approximately 70,000 clones, about 91% seen once. The TCR was taken from a human donor with active COVID-19. The donor label of this sample is uncertain. This chain uses TRBV20-1 with TRBJ1-2, with D perhaps matching TRBD1 (6 bases). Source material: peripheral blood. The CDR3 protein is CSASSRQGFYGYTF. In DNA, the CDR3 is TGCAGTGCTAGTTCGCGGCAGGGGTTCTATGGCTACACCTTC.